This T cell receptor (beta chain) was recovered during a study of blood T cell repertoires in COVID-19. The table came from immunoSEQ multiplex PCR; TCRdb's copy has only in-frame clones and leaves some out. The data show some 170,000 clones, roughly 85% seen once. Sequenced material: peripheral blood. The TCR sequence derives from a woman aged 60 to 75 with acute or convalescent COVID-19.

The CDR3 nucleotides are TGCGCCAGCAGCTTGGAACCAGCCGGGACTAGCATTTCCTACGAGCAGTACGTC. Its protein is CASSLEPAGTSISYEQYV. This rearrangement joins TRBV5-1 to TRBJ2-7; 9 nucleotides match TRBD2. Looked up from germline, CDR1 is SGHRS and CDR2 is YFSETQ. The CDR3 covers 18 residues. J was trimmed by 1 base and V by 0 bases; bases with no gene match: 11.